These 16 T cell receptor beta chains came from one sample sequenced in a study of monozygotic twins with inflammatory bowel disease (dated by TCRdb to between 2018 and 2020). Library construction relied on 5' RACE. Sequencing was carried out with an Illumina HiSeq 2500. With the reads reprocessed by TCRdb, a single entry stands for each CDR3 protein sequence and no DNA is reported. The sample table records approximately 330,000 distinct CDR3 sequences. 2% to 2.5% of the sample is taken by the ten largest. Sequencing used blood. The receptors shown here come from a human donor with ulcerative colitis or Crohn's disease, or a healthy co-twin of an affected twin (not recorded which).

V is TRBV12-3 or TRBV12-4 and J is TRBJ1-2; the TCRdb call, TRBD1, lacks DNA for checking. The CDR3 is 16 amino acids. CDR3 sequence: CASSLRTGQGTLSYTF.

The chain joins TRBV11-2 to TRBJ2-3; TCRdb returns TRBD1, unconfirmable since there is no DNA. Germline V gives CDR1 SGHAT, CDR2 FQNNGV. The CDR3 is 13 amino acids. CDR3 sequence reads: CASSPGYADTQYF. Supplemented by reference TRBV11-2 and TRBJ2-3, the full variable domain reads EAGVAQSPRYKIIEKRQSVAFWCNPISGHATLYWYQQILGQGPKLLIQFQNNGVVDDSQLPKDRFSAERLKGVDSTLKIQPAKLEDSAVYLCASSPGYADTQYFGPGTRLTVL.

The V gene is TRBV12-3 or TRBV12-4, the J gene TRBJ2-1. The CDR3 sequence is 15 residues long. The CDR3 here is CASSYSGSRNNEQFF.

This chain uses TRBV6-1 with TRBJ2-1; TCRdb returns TRBD2, unconfirmable since there is no DNA. This CDR3 comprises 14 residues. Germline V gene data show CDR1 as MNHNS and CDR2 as SASEGT. CDR3 loop: CAIKVIAGDNEQFF.

The chain combines TRBV20-1 with TRBJ2-3; lacking DNA, the TRBD1 call made by TCRdb goes unchecked. CDR1 and CDR2 from the germline V gene are DFQATT and SNEGSKA (reference sequence). The CDR3 length is 15 residues. CDR3 sequence reads: CSAQGTGESPDTQYF.

The rearrangement uses TRBV7-9 and TRBJ1-6; TCRdb selects TRBD1, and the lack of DNA leaves this call unchecked. CDR1 and CDR2 (germline): SEHNR, FQNEAQ (reference sequence). The CDR3 sequence is 16 residues long. CDR3 protein: CASSQPGGVSYSPLHF.

The rearrangement links TRBV6-6 to TRBJ2-3; TCRdb selects TRBD1, and the lack of DNA leaves this call unchecked. In germline, CDR1 is MNHNY, CDR2 SVGAGI (reference sequence). CDR3 length: 13 amino acids. CDR3 amino acids: CASTGRETDTQYF.

The chain is built from TRBV28 and TRBJ2-2. Germline V gene data show CDR1 as MDHEN and CDR2 as SYDVKM. This CDR3 contains 16 residues. The CDR3: CASSLWAVPNTGELFF.

The V gene is TRBV7-8, the J gene TRBJ2-7; TCRdb gives TRBD2 as the D gene, but with no DNA this cannot be confirmed. Germline V gene lookup returns CDR1 SGHVS and CDR2 FQNEAQ. This CDR3 is built from 15 residues. CDR3 amino acids: CASSLGVGWGLEQYF.

The chain uses TRBV20-1 and TRBJ2-2; TCRdb picks TRBD1, but there is no DNA to check that call. The CDR3 contains 19 residues. CDR1 is DFQATT, CDR2 SNEGSKA, per germline (reference sequence). CDR3 residues: CSARDRVGIQGANTGELFF.

The genes are TRBV27 and TRBJ2-1; TCRdb designates TRBD2, a call that cannot be tested without DNA. The CDR3 is 19 amino acids. Looked up from germline, CDR1 is MNHEY and CDR2 is SMNVEV (reference sequence). The CDR3 reads CASSLPPGLAGSSYNEQFF.

V is TRBV20-1 and J is TRBJ1-1; the D call from TCRdb, TRBD1, cannot be confirmed without DNA. Germline V gene data show CDR1 as DFQATT and CDR2 as SNEGSKA (reference sequence). This CDR3 has 14 residues. CDR3 sequence: CSAWDRGRSSEAFF.

The chain links TRBV7-9 to TRBJ2-7; TCRdb's D gene call, TRBD1, goes unchecked for lack of DNA. The CDR3 is 16 amino acids. CDR1 and CDR2 (germline): SEHNR, FQNEAQ (reference sequence). CDR3 loop: CASSSYREIDFYEQYF.

V gene TRBV4-1 combines with J gene TRBJ1-1; TCRdb outputs TRBD1, but without DNA this stays unchecked. Germline V gene data show CDR1 as MGHRA and CDR2 as YSYEKL. This CDR3 is 17 amino acids long. The CDR3 loop is CASSQDLWARENTEAFF.

The chain links TRBV18 to TRBJ2-7; TCRdb's D gene call, TRBD1, goes unchecked for lack of DNA. The CDR3 contains 18 residues. The V gene's germline CDR1 is KGHSH and CDR2 LQKENI. The CDR3 sequence is CASSPRDRGKYNSGEQYF.

The chain uses TRBV4-1 and TRBJ2-1; TCRdb's D call, TRBD2, is unchecked because there is no DNA. CDR3 length: 18 amino acids. From germline, CDR1 is MGHRA and CDR2 YSYEKL. The chain's CDR3 is CASSQDWVRASGKNEQFF.